This TCR beta chain comes out of a study of blood T cell repertoires in COVID-19. Overall study context: Acute-phase and convalescent COVID-19 samples originated in the United States, Italy and Spain. From T cells, B-cell-depleted T cells, or PBMCs came the material, which was cDNA or gDNA.

In the authors' workflow: The authors estimated nucleated cell counts from reference gene primer amplification. The table came from immunoSEQ multiplex PCR; TCRdb's copy has only in-frame clones and leaves some out. That table supplies the V and J calls and clone size; D and trimming were determined from the DNA. The table includes 75,000 to 90,000 clones, about nine tenths detected once. The CDR3 contains 17 residues. Germline values: CDR1 SGHDT, CDR2 YYEEEE. Trimming removed 2 bases from V and 6 bases from J; junction bases left unmatched: 12. Sample: peripheral blood. The origin of this receptor is a woman aged 50 to 60 in a cohort sampled during active COVID-19. This rearrangement joins TRBV5-6 to TRBJ1-1, with 11 bases identical to TRBD1. The CDR3 DNA follows: TGTGCCAGCAGCTTTAACCCATGGGACAGGGGGTATGCTGAAGCTTTCTTT. This encodes CASSFNPWDRGYAEAFF. The whole variable domain, remainder taken from reference TRBV5-6 and TRBJ1-1, is DAGVTQSPTHLIKTRGQQVTLRCSPKSGHDTVSWYQQALGQGPQFIFQYYEEEERQRGNFPDRFSGHQFPNYSSELNVNALLLGDSALYLCASSFNPWDRGYAEAFFGQGTRLTVV.